These 27 T cell receptor beta chains share one sample of origin, sequenced in a study of post-analysis software for immune sequencing data. Findings and caveats of the study: Comparison of patients with controls showed roughly five TRBV segments more frequent in patients, TRBV5-6, TRBV5-1 and TRBV20-1 among them.

The authors incorporated unique molecular identifiers into the TCR beta cDNA libraries. TCRdb called the PCR reads again in MiXCR, with one record for every CDR3 protein. The table has roughly 800,000 distinct CDR3 sequences, 25% to 30% seen once. What these receptors recognize is not known. The sample consisted of blood. The receptors were sampled from a girl aged 10-17 years with multiple sclerosis.

The sample holds a few counts of this clonotype. This chain connects TRBV6-1 to TRBJ2-1; D unresolved. Per germline, CDR1 MNHNS and CDR2 SASEGT. The V end lost 2 bases, the J end lost 0 bases, and 17 bases lay between the germline ends. This CDR3 contains 18 residues. This chain's CDR3 is CASSEIVVGRSSYNEQFF. CDR3 DNA: TGTGCCAGCAGTGAAATAGTTGTCGGACGGAGCTCCTACAATGAGCAGTTCTTC.

V usage is TRBV15 and J usage is TRBJ1-4; unclear D gene. The CDR3 covers 13 residues. The germline CDR1 and CDR2 sequences are LNHNV and YYDKDF (reference sequence). Trimming stripped 8 bases from V and 8 bases from J, with 15 bases between. CDR3 DNA sequence: TGTGCCACCTCCAGCCCGGGGAAGGAAAAACTGTTTTTT. It specifies CATSSPGKEKLFF.

CDR3 protein: CASSQEARGSNQPQHF. CDR3 bases: TGCGCCAGCAGCCAAGAGGCAAGGGGATCCAATCAGCCCCAGCATTTT. The chain joins TRBV4-3 to TRBJ1-5; perhaps TRBD1 as D (5 bases). Trimming cost V 0 bases and J 3 bases, with 12 bases left between them. The germline CDR1 and CDR2 sequences are LGHNA and YSLEER. The CDR3 extends over 16 amino acids.

The chain couples TRBV5-5 to TRBJ1-2, with unresolved D. This CDR3 is built from 14 residues. The V end lost 2 bases, the J end lost 4 bases, and 12 bases lay between the germline ends. Germline loops: CDR1 SGHKS, CDR2 YYEKEE (reference sequence). The DNA of the CDR3 is TGTGCCAGCAGCTTAGCCGACATTAGCTATGGCTACACCTTC. It specifies CASSLADISYGYTF.

The rearrangement joins TRBV15 to TRBJ2-4, with 9 bases identical to TRBD1. The junction had 2 bases not matched to a gene; V was cut back by 3 bases and J by 2 bases. CDR1 and CDR2 from the germline V gene are LNHNV and YYDKDF (reference sequence). This CDR3 has 15 amino acids. The CDR3 spells CATSRDRGTKNIQYF. For the CDR3, the DNA is TGTGCCACCAGCAGGGACAGGGGAACCAAAAACATTCAGTACTTC.

V and J are TRBV5-1 and TRBJ1-2; D uncertain. The CDR3 is 14 amino acids. Per germline, CDR1 SGHRS and CDR2 YFSETQ. Trimming took 4 bases from V and 5 from J, leaving 15 bases between them. The CDR3 reads CASSPSTGLYGYTF. In DNA form, the CDR3 reads TGCGCCAGCAGCCCTTCGACCGGCTTATATGGCTACACCTTC.

This clonotype was found many times. CDR3 bases: TGCAGTGCTAGGGCCGAGGGGGCCTACGAGCAGTACTTC. It translates to CSARAEGAYEQYF. The V call is TRBV20-1, the J call TRBJ2-7; possible D gene TRBD1, 6 bases. This CDR3 is 13 amino acids long. Deletions cut 3 bases from V and 2 bases from J, with 11 bases between. The V gene's germline CDR1 is DFQATT and CDR2 SNEGSKA (reference sequence).

In its sample, this clonotype was seen a few times. The rearrangement links TRBV18 to TRBJ1-2; 9 bases line up with TRBD1. From germline, CDR1 is KGHSH and CDR2 LQKENI. The V segment lost 3 bases and the J segment 5 bases; nucleotides outside the gene matches: 13. CDR3 size: 17 residues. The CDR3 spells CASSPTYRDREWYGYTF. The CDR3, as DNA: TGTGCCAGCTCACCGACATACCGGGACAGGGAATGGTATGGCTACACCTTC.

This clonotype turned up a few times. The V and J genes are TRBV12-3 or TRBV12-4 and TRBJ2-3; 8 bases agree with TRBD1. This CDR3 has 13 residues. With V trimmed by 4 bases and J by 4 bases, 1 base remained unmatched. The CDR3 is CASSWGQADTQYF. Written as DNA, the CDR3 is TGTGCCAGCAGTTGGGGACAGGCAGATACGCAGTATTTT.

The rearrangement joins TRBV2 to TRBJ1-2; D unresolved. The germline V and J ends were trimmed by 3 bases and 0 bases, with 8 bases remaining between them. Germline V gives CDR1 SNHLY, CDR2 FYNNEI. The CDR3 has 14 amino acids. The CDR3 DNA is TGTGCCAGCAGTGACGGATTAGCTAACTATGGCTACACCTTC. Its translation is CASSDGLANYGYTF.

This clonotype has a handful of counts. V usage is TRBV20-1 and J usage is TRBJ2-7, with D tentatively TRBD1 (6 bases). Germline CDR1 and CDR2: DFQATT and SNEGSKA (reference sequence). The CDR3 extends over 15 amino acids. The V end was cut by 5 bases, the J end by 2 bases, with 19 bases between. CDR3 coding DNA: TGCAGTGCTCCCAGTTCCAGGGACACCACCTACGAGCAGTACTTC. It encodes CSAPSSRDTTYEQYF.

The chain combines TRBV27 with TRBJ1-1; possible D gene TRBD1, 6 bases. This CDR3 region has 13 residues. The V end lost 6 bases, the J end lost 3 bases, and 11 bases lay between the germline ends. The germline gives CDR1 MNHEY, CDR2 SMNVEV (reference sequence). DNA of the CDR3: TGTGCCAGCAGAGCAGGGACATACACTGAAGCTTTCTTT. Its translation: CASRAGTYTEAFF.

As for this clonotype: A far larger clone is only one base removed, so a read error is likely. The chain couples TRBV5-1 to TRBJ1-1; D uncertain. The CDR3 contains 13 residues. V shed 0 bases and J shed 2 bases, with 5 bases lying between them. CDR1 is SGHRS, CDR2 YFSETQ, per germline. CDR3 region: CASSLGHNTEAFF. DNA of the CDR3: TGCGCCAGCAGCTTGGGACACAACACTGAAGCTTTCTTT.

The V and J genes are TRBV12-3 or TRBV12-4 and TRBJ2-3; 7 bases align to TRBD2. The J segment lost 3 bases and the V segment lost 3 bases, leaving 24 bases of the junction unmatched. The CDR3 loop spans 21 amino acids. The CDR3 sequence: CASSFPPIGPGGIGSTDTQYF. The DNA for the CDR3 is TGTGCCAGCAGTTTCCCCCCCATCGGACCGGGGGGAATCGGAAGTACAGATACGCAGTATTTT.

This clonotype occurred a few times. The chain is built from TRBV5-5 and TRBJ2-1, with 9 bases fitting TRBD1. Germline V gives CDR1 SGHKS, CDR2 YYEKEE (reference sequence). This CDR3 comprises 15 residues. V lost 1 base to trimming and J lost 3 bases; unmatched junction nucleotides: 2. The chain's CDR3 is CASSLQDRGYNEQFF. For the CDR3, the DNA is TGTGCCAGCAGCTTGCAGGACAGGGGCTACAATGAGCAGTTCTTC.

Many counts were recorded for this clonotype. This chain joins TRBV5-1 and TRBJ2-3; 10 bases map to TRBD2. Germline values: CDR1 SGHRS, CDR2 YFSETQ. The V segment lost 0 bases and the J segment 1 base; nucleotides outside the gene matches: 2. This CDR3 comprises 16 residues. The CDR3 reads CASSLVGTSGTDTQYF. CDR3 coding DNA: TGCGCCAGCAGCTTGGTTGGGACTAGCGGCACAGATACGCAGTATTTT.

This clonotype has more than one count but fewer than ten. J is TRBJ2-7 and V is TRBV6-5; D remains unclear. From germline, CDR1 is MNHEY and CDR2 SVGAGI. This CDR3 region has 13 residues. The V gene lost 7 bases and the J gene lost 6 bases, with 16 bases spanning the gap. Written as DNA, the CDR3 is TGTGCCAGCACCAAAGGATTGGGCTCCGAGCAGTACTTC. Translation gives CASTKGLGSEQYF.

A few counts support this clonotype. The genes are TRBV3-1 and TRBJ2-7; D is unclear. V was shortened by 1 base and J by 0 bases, with 7 bases between the two germline ends. In germline, CDR1 is LGHDT, CDR2 YNNKEL (reference sequence). The CDR3 extends over 14 amino acids. The CDR3 reads CASSQALSSYEQYF. In DNA, the CDR3 is TGTGCCAGCAGCCAAGCTCTAAGCTCCTACGAGCAGTACTTC.

The CDR3 reads CASSQGRYSNQPQHF. DNA of the CDR3: TGTGCCAGCAGCCAGGGGCGATACAGCAATCAGCCCCAGCATTTT. V gene TRBV7-2 combines with J gene TRBJ1-5, with D possibly TRBD1 on 6 matching bases. This CDR3 has 15 residues. Looked up from germline, CDR1 is SGHTA and CDR2 is FQGNSA. V dropped 5 bases and J dropped 1 base, with 12 bases sitting between them.

The V gene is TRBV11-2, the J gene TRBJ1-2, with D tentatively TRBD1 (5 bases). The CDR3 has 15 residues. Per the germline V gene, CDR1 is SGHAT and CDR2 is FQNNGV. The V end lost 5 bases, the J end lost 4 bases, and 17 bases lay between the germline ends. For the CDR3, the DNA is TGTGCCAGCAGCCCGTGGCCCAGGGCTTCCTATGGCTACACCTTC. Its protein is CASSPWPRASYGYTF.

Only a few counts were recorded for this clonotype. This chain links TRBV28 with TRBJ2-5; D possibly corresponds to TRBD1 (6 bases). The V end was cut by 6 bases, the J end by 1 base, with 6 bases between. The CDR3 contains 12 residues. Per germline, CDR1 MDHEN and CDR2 SYDVKM. The CDR3 DNA reads as TGTGCCAGCAGGGGGGCCCAAGAGACCCAGTACTTC. Protein: CASRGAQETQYF.

The CDR3 DNA follows: TGTGCCAGCAGTCCCCGGGGAGGGGCTGAAGCTTTCTTT. Translation: CASSPRGGAEAFF. The rearrangement uses TRBV12-3 or TRBV12-4 and TRBJ1-1, with D maybe TRBD1 (5 bases). This CDR3 is 13 amino acids long. The V and J ends lost 5 bases and 6 bases respectively, with 13 bases between them.

The rearrangement links TRBV4-1 to TRBJ2-7, with 8 bases fitting TRBD2. Germline V lookup: CDR1 MGHRA, CDR2 YSYEKL. This CDR3 has 15 amino acids. V dropped 0 bases and J dropped 2; count of bases not matched to a gene: 3. CDR3 DNA sequence: TGCGCCAGCAGCCAAGATCAACTAGCGGCCTACGAGCAGTACTTC. Its protein product is CASSQDQLAAYEQYF.

This sequence joins TRBV11-2 and TRBJ2-7, with D unclear. V was cut by 5 bases and J by 7 bases, with 27 bases left in between. The CDR3 covers 17 residues. From germline, CDR1 is SGHAT and CDR2 FQNNGV. The CDR3 bases are TGTGCCAGCAGCCCTAAGAGTTGGACGCCTCTAGACAATGAGCAGTACTTC. Translating it yields CASSPKSWTPLDNEQYF. Filled out from reference TRBV11-2 and TRBJ2-7, the complete variable domain reads EAGVAQSPRYKIIEKRQSVAFWCNPISGHATLYWYQQILGQGPKLLIQFQNNGVVDDSQLPKDRFSAERLKGVDSTLKIQPAKLEDSAVYLCASSPKSWTPLDNEQYFGPGTRLTVT.

The rearrangement uses TRBV20-1 and TRBJ2-3; maybe TRBD1 (6 bases). Trimming removed 5 bases at V and 5 bases at J, with 23 bases between. The CDR3 totals 16 residues. CDR1 is DFQATT and CDR2 is SNEGSKA in the germline V gene (reference sequence). The CDR3 DNA is TGCAGTGCTCGCGACTGGGAATCGGAAGGGGGAGATACGCAGTATTTT. As protein: CSARDWESEGGDTQYF.

This clonotype was counted only a few times. V usage is TRBV2 and J usage is TRBJ2-3; the D is unclear. CDR3 length: 13 residues. Trimming shortened V by 7 bases and J by 3 bases, and 11 bases separated the two germline ends. In germline, CDR1 is SNHLY, CDR2 FYNNEI. The CDR3 sequence: CASILPGTDTQYF. CDR3 nucleotides: TGTGCCAGCATCCTCCCGGGTACAGATACGCAGTATTTT.

The V gene is TRBV6-1, the J gene TRBJ1-2; D gene uncertain. Germline CDR1 MNHNS, CDR2 SASEGT. V was clipped by 6 bases and J by 8 bases, with 10 bases between them. The CDR3 covers 11 residues. The CDR3 DNA reads TGTGCCAGCAGACCGGCGCGCGGCTACACCTTC. It codes for CASRPARGYTF.